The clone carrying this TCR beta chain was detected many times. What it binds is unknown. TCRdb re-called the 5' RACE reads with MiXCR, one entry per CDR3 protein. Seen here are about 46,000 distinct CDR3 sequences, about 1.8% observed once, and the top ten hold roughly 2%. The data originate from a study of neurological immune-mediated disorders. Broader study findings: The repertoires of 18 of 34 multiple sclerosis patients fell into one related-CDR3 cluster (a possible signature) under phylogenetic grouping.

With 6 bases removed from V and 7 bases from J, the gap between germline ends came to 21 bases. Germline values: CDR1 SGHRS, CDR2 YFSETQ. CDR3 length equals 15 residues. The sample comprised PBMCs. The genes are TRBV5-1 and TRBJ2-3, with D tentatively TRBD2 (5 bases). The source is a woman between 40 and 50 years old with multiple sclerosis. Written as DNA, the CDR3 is TGCGCCAGCACCCCACTAGGATTGGATTACCATACGCAGTATTTT. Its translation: CASTPLGLDYHTQYF. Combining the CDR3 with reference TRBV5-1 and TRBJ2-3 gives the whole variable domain KAGVTQTPRYLIKTRGQQVTLSCSPISGHRSVSWYQQTPGQGLQFLFEYFSETQRNKGNFPGRFSGRQFSNSRSEMNVSTLELGDSALYLCASTPLGLDYHTQYFGPGTRLTVL.